These 32 T cell receptor beta chains were sequenced from one sample in a study of blood T cell repertoires in COVID-19. Only in-frame clones appear in the TCRdb table, and some are missing; sequencing was by immunoSEQ multiplex PCR. Among 100,000 to 150,000 clones listed, almost 85% were seen once. The sample was peripheral blood. Receptor source: a young woman who had recovered from COVID-19.

The chain carries TRBV10-1 and TRBJ2-1; 9 bases fit TRBD2. Germline V CDR1 and CDR2: WNHNN, SYGVQD (reference sequence). The CDR3 length is 17 residues. Trimming cost V 2 bases and J 3 bases; bases outside gene matches: 8. This CDR3 is CASSEPRLAEIYNEQFF. CDR3 nucleotides: TGCGCCAGCAGTGAGCCTAGACTAGCGGAGATCTACAATGAGCAGTTCTTC.

This clone showed up just once. This sequence joins TRBV9 and TRBJ1-4, with TRBD1 matching over 9 bases. Germline CDR1 reads SGDLS; CDR2 reads YYNGEE. This CDR3 spans 15 amino acids. The V and J ends lost 5 bases and 2 bases, in that order; junction bases with no gene match: 4. For the CDR3, the DNA is TGTGCCAGCAGTCCAGGGACAGGGACTAATGAAAAACTGTTTTTT. Encoded protein: CASSPGTGTNEKLFF.

The V call is TRBV19, the J call TRBJ2-5; 7 positions match TRBD2. With V trimmed by 6 bases and J by 0 bases, 7 bases remained unmatched. The CDR3 spans 15 residues. Germline CDR1 is LNHDA and CDR2 is SQIVND (reference sequence). As DNA, the CDR3 is TGTGCCAGTAGCTTCGGGGGAGGGGACCAAGAGACCCAGTACTTC. Its translation: CASSFGGGDQETQYF.

The rearrangement links TRBV4-2 to TRBJ2-1; TRBD2 agrees at 14 bases. Germline CDR1 and CDR2: LGHNA and YNFKEQ. The CDR3 loop spans 19 amino acids. The V segment lost 4 bases and the J segment 2 bases; nucleotides outside the gene matches: 10. The CDR3 DNA sequence: TGTGCCAGCAGCCCGGGACTAGCGGGAGAAACCCCCGCCTACAATGAGCAGTTCTTC. It encodes CASSPGLAGETPAYNEQFF.

This chain uses TRBV6-5 with TRBJ2-1; 8 bases match TRBD2. Germline V gene lookup returns CDR1 MNHEY and CDR2 SVGAGI. The trim removed 6 bases at V and 9 bases at J, leaving 7 bases unmatched. There are 13 residues in the CDR3. The CDR3 protein is CASSPGRGSEQFF. In DNA, the CDR3 is TGTGCCAGCAGCCCCGGGAGGGGCAGTGAGCAGTTCTTC.

This clone appeared a few times. CDR3 coding DNA: TGTGCCATCAGTGAGTCGCCCCTAGCGGGAGTACCCTACGAGCAGTACTTC. Amino acid sequence: CAISESPLAGVPYEQYF. The V gene is TRBV10-3, the J gene TRBJ2-7, with TRBD2 identical over 10 bases. The J segment lost 2 bases and the V segment lost 0 bases, leaving 7 bases of the junction unmatched. The CDR3 runs 17 residues. Germline assignment: CDR1 ENHRY and CDR2 SYGVKD.

CDR3 loop: CASHGRTEAFF. The CDR3 DNA reads TGTGCCAGTCACGGGAGGACTGAAGCTTTCTTT. This chain connects TRBV19 to TRBJ1-1, with unresolved D. The CDR3 is made up of 11 amino acids. V was clipped by 8 bases and J by 5 bases, with 9 bases between them. CDR1 LNHDA and CDR2 SQIVND come from the germline V gene (reference sequence).

The rearrangement joins TRBV5-1 to TRBJ1-4; TRBD1 agrees at 11 bases. V lost 4 bases to trimming and J lost 8 bases; unmatched junction nucleotides: 4. This CDR3 is built from 14 residues. Germline CDR1 is SGHRS and CDR2 is YFSETQ. The CDR3 DNA reads as TGCGCCAGCAGCCTCGGGACAGGGGGGGAAAAACTGTTTTTT. Its translation: CASSLGTGGEKLFF.

The chain joins TRBV5-5 to TRBJ2-4, with 7 bases identical to TRBD1. The V gene end was trimmed by 4 bases and the J gene end by 1 base; junction bases not matched to a gene: 8. Germline V CDR1 and CDR2: SGHKS, YYEKEE (reference sequence). The CDR3 extends over 16 amino acids. Here the CDR3 DNA reads TGTGCCAGCAGCCTGAAGACAGGGATCGCCAAAAACATTCAGTACTTC. Translation: CASSLKTGIAKNIQYF.

The gene calls are TRBV10-3 and TRBJ2-7, with a possible D match to TRBD2 (5 bases). V lost 6 bases to trimming and J lost 2 bases, with 14 bases between them. The CDR3 is 14 amino acids. Germline CDR1 ENHRY, CDR2 SYGVKD. The CDR3 coding sequence is TGTGCCATCAGACCCTCCGGGATAGCCTACGAGCAGTACTTC. Translated: CAIRPSGIAYEQYF.

This clone occurred once. The genes are TRBV11-1 and TRBJ1-2; possibly TRBD1 for D (6 bases). This CDR3 comprises 14 residues. V was shortened by 1 base and J by 6 bases, with 12 bases between the two germline ends. The germline V gene has CDR1 SGHAT and CDR2 FQDESV (reference sequence). For the CDR3, the DNA is TGTGCCAGCAGCTTAGAGGACAGTTATGATGGCTACACCTTC. The encoded protein is CASSLEDSYDGYTF.

The chain recombines TRBV11-2 with TRBJ2-5, with a weak D call TRBD2 (5 bases). Germline loops: CDR1 SGHAT, CDR2 FQNNGV. V dropped 3 bases and J dropped 1 base, with 6 bases sitting between them. The CDR3 length is 13 residues. The CDR3 sequence is CASSFRGQETQYF. In nucleotides, the CDR3 is TGTGCCAGCAGCTTTCGGGGCCAAGAGACCCAGTACTTC.

With regard to this clone: A junction end diverges from the germline sequence, so it may reflect a read error. The J gene is TRBJ2-5, the V gene TRBV7-7; 10 bases are shared with TRBD1. The CDR3 length is 15 residues. Germline V gene lookup returns CDR1 SSHAT and CDR2 FNYEAQ (reference sequence). This CDR3 reads CASSLRQGAGETQYF. The CDR3 DNA is TGTGCTAGCAGCTTAAGACAGGGGGCGGGGGAGACCCAGTACTTC. Filled out from reference TRBV7-7 and TRBJ2-5, the complete variable domain reads GAGVSQSPRYKVTKRGQDVTLRCDPISSHATLYWYQQALGQGPEFLTYFNYEAQPDKSGLPSDRFSAERPEGSISTLTIQRTEQRDSAMYRCASSLRQGAGETQYFGPGTRLLVL.

The chain is built from TRBV6-5 and TRBJ1-1; TRBD1 might be the D (5 bases). Per the germline V gene, CDR1 is MNHEY and CDR2 is SVGAGI. V was trimmed by 6 bases and J by 2 bases, leaving 10 bases between them. CDR3 length: 13 amino acids. CDR3 region: CASSTGFNTEAFF. CDR3 coding DNA: TGTGCCAGCAGCACAGGCTTCAACACTGAAGCTTTCTTT.

The chain combines TRBV5-6 with TRBJ2-3, with 10 bases identical to TRBD2. Germline CDR1 reads SGHDT; CDR2 reads YYEEEE. The CDR3 runs 17 residues. J lost 1 base, V lost 4 bases, and 9 bases had no gene match. CDR3: CASSNSGGTPGTDTQYF. The CDR3 DNA reads TGTGCCAGCAGCAATAGCGGGGGGACTCCTGGCACAGATACGCAGTATTTT. Complete variable domain (other parts from reference TRBV5-6 and TRBJ2-3): DAGVTQSPTHLIKTRGQQVTLRCSPKSGHDTVSWYQQALGQGPQFIFQYYEEEERQRGNFPDRFSGHQFPNYSSELNVNALLLGDSALYLCASSNSGGTPGTDTQYFGPGTRLTVL.

This clone appeared a single time. The chain employs TRBV5-1 and TRBJ1-2; the match to TRBD1 covers 7 bases. Germline assignment: CDR1 SGHRS and CDR2 YFSETQ. V shed 3 bases, J shed 4 bases, and the junction held 21 bases outside the gene matches. The CDR3 runs to 19 residues. The CDR3 loop is CASSWPGTDQRSFFYGYTF. DNA for the CDR3: TGCGCCAGCAGCTGGCCCGGGACAGACCAGCGCAGTTTTTTCTATGGCTACACCTTC.

This clone was counted between two and nine times. This chain links TRBV6-4 with TRBJ1-6; D is unclear. Germline V gene sequence: CDR1 MRHNA, CDR2 SNTAGT. CDR3 size: 12 residues. Trimming took 2 bases from V and 9 from J, leaving 5 bases between them. The DNA of the CDR3 is TGTGCCAGCAGTGACGGGAGTTCACCCCTCCACTTT. Its translation is CASSDGSSPLHF.

In this sample, this clone turned up once. CDR3: CASSPRVDSLYEQYF. The CDR3 DNA reads TGTGCCAGCAGCCCAAGGGTGGACAGCCTCTACGAGCAGTACTTC. The chain is built from TRBV6-5 and TRBJ2-7, with D possibly TRBD1 on 6 matching bases. The germline CDR1 and CDR2 sequences are MNHEY and SVGAGI. V gave up 6 bases and J gave up 3 bases, with 18 bases separating them. The CDR3 has 15 residues.

J is TRBJ1-1 and V is TRBV3-1 (or the pseudogene TRBV3-2); D might be TRBD1 (5 bases). CDR1 and CDR2 (germline): LGHDT, YNNKEL (reference sequence). The germline V and J ends were trimmed by 1 base and 4 bases, with 13 bases remaining between them. CDR3 length equals 15 residues. The CDR3, as DNA: TGTGCCAGCAGCCAAGTCCGGGGGGGTCGCACTGAAGCTTTCTTT. It yields the protein CASSQVRGGRTEAFF.

V is TRBV6-1 and J is TRBJ2-1, with 8 bases lining up with TRBD2. Germline CDR1 is MNHNS and CDR2 is SASEGT. After removal of 6 bases from V and 5 bases from J, the junction contained 6 bases not matched to a gene. This CDR3 spans 14 amino acids. The CDR3 DNA follows: TGTGCCAGCAGCCCCGGGACTAGGGACAATGAGCAGTTCTTC. Translated: CASSPGTRDNEQFF.

V is TRBV16 and J is TRBJ2-7, with TRBD2 matching 8 bases. The CDR3 is made up of 14 amino acids. Germline CDR1 reads KGHSY; CDR2 reads FQNENV. The junction had 6 bases not matched to a gene; V was cut back by 5 bases and J by 3 bases. The chain's CDR3 is CASSSGGADYEQYF. CDR3 bases: TGTGCCAGCAGCAGCGGGGGCGCGGACTACGAGCAGTACTTC.

This chain connects TRBV6-5 to TRBJ2-1, with TRBD1 identical over 10 bases. The CDR3 loop spans 15 amino acids. The V and J ends lost 5 bases and 7 bases, in that order; junction bases with no gene match: 8. Germline V CDR1 and CDR2: MNHEY, SVGAGI. The CDR3 DNA reads TGTGCCAGCAGTCCTACCGGGACAGGGGTGAATGAGCAGTTCTTC. This sequence encodes CASSPTGTGVNEQFF.

The V call is TRBV10-2, the J call TRBJ2-3; 8 bases are a match to TRBD1. This CDR3 is 13 amino acids long. Germline CDR1 WSHSY, CDR2 SAAADI. V gave up 6 bases and J gave up 5 bases; unmatched junction bases: 4. This CDR3 reads CASSQGAIDTQYF. For the CDR3, the DNA is TGCGCCAGCAGCCAGGGGGCCATAGATACGCAGTATTTT.

Regarding this clone: This sequence may be a read error, since a much larger clone differs from it by one base. This CDR3 is also generated by other DNA sequences in the sample. The chain has TRBV3-1 (or the pseudogene TRBV3-2) and TRBJ1-5, with D perhaps matching TRBD1 (6 bases). Looked up from germline, CDR1 is LGHDT and CDR2 is YNNKEL (reference sequence). The ends were cut back, 1 base at V and 2 bases at J, with 6 bases in the middle. The CDR3 consists of 14 residues. The CDR3 DNA reads TGTGCCAGCAGCCAAGCAGGGGGCAATCAGCCCCAGCATTTT. Its protein is CASSQAGGNQPQHF.

This chain connects TRBV7-8 to TRBJ2-7; 9 nucleotides match TRBD1. CDR3 length equals 18 residues. V lost 5 bases, J lost 1 base, and 15 bases stayed unmatched. Germline V gene data show CDR1 as SGHVS and CDR2 as FQNEAQ. The CDR3 region is CASSPGEPETGGSYEQYF. CDR3 sequence (DNA): TGTGCCAGCAGCCCCGGTGAGCCAGAGACAGGGGGTTCCTACGAGCAGTACTTC.

V and J are TRBV27 and TRBJ1-4; the D is unclear. The CDR3 runs to 15 residues. Germline V gene lookup returns CDR1 MNHEY and CDR2 SMNVEV (reference sequence). The germline V and J ends were trimmed by 6 bases and 7 bases, with 18 bases remaining between them. The CDR3 here is CASSPGSQPFEKLFF. CDR3 nucleotides: TGTGCCAGCAGCCCAGGTTCCCAGCCGTTTGAAAAACTGTTTTTT.

The chain combines TRBV5-4 with TRBJ1-2; D ambiguous. V was trimmed by 0 bases and J by 2 bases, leaving 20 bases between them. The CDR3 is 18 residues long. The germline gives CDR1 SGHNT, CDR2 YYREEE (reference sequence). CDR3 loop: CASSLAFFHVSGNYGYTF. CDR3 bases: TGTGCCAGCAGCTTGGCGTTCTTCCACGTATCGGGAAACTATGGCTACACCTTC.

Comment on this clone: Other DNA sequences in this sample translate to the same CDR3. V is TRBV6-5 and J is TRBJ2-7, with D unresolved. CDR3 length: 13 amino acids. Germline loops: CDR1 MNHEY, CDR2 SVGAGI. Between the trimmed V and J ends, which lost 0 bases and 2 bases, there was a span of 5 bases. The CDR3 protein is CASSYSPTYEQYF. CDR3 in DNA: TGTGCCAGCAGTTACTCCCCTACCTACGAGCAGTACTTC.

The chain's CDR3 is CASSKEGQRETQYF. In nucleotides, the CDR3 is TGTGCCAGCAGCAAAGAGGGACAGCGGGAGACCCAGTACTTC. The chain recombines TRBV21-1 with TRBJ2-5; TRBD1 is the table's D call, not checked against the DNA. TRBV21-1 is classified as a pseudogene. This CDR3 has 14 amino acids.

Here the CDR3 DNA reads TGTGCCAGCACAGTAGCGGGGGGCAGGAGGAACGAGCAGTACTTC. This translates into CASTVAGGRRNEQYF. The V and J genes are TRBV6-5 and TRBJ2-7; the match to TRBD2 covers 10 bases. The germline V gene encodes CDR1 MNHEY and CDR2 SVGAGI. The CDR3 loop spans 15 amino acids. V was clipped by 7 bases and J by 5 bases; unmatched bases: 11.

This chain uses TRBV24-1 with TRBJ2-2; D uncertain. The CDR3 sequence is 15 residues long. The germline gives CDR1 KGHDR, CDR2 SFDVKD. Trimming left V 4 bases short and J 3 bases short, with 11 bases between. The CDR3 region has the DNA TGTGCCACCAGTGACCCAACCGACTACACCGGGGAGCTGTTTTTT. It encodes CATSDPTDYTGELFF.

This clone has a single count. V is TRBV6-5 and J is TRBJ2-5; D is possibly TRBD1 (6 bases). Germline-derived CDR1 and CDR2 are MNHEY and SVGAGI. Trimming cost V 0 bases and J 4 bases, with 9 bases left between them. The CDR3 contains 14 residues. The CDR3 sequence is CASSYSVRGETQYF. Written as DNA, the CDR3 is TGTGCCAGCAGTTACTCGGTCAGGGGAGAGACCCAGTACTTC.